This T cell receptor beta chain came from a study of molecular identifiers for immune sequencing clone quantification. In regard to this clonotype: A single base separates this from a much larger clone, so it may be a read error. This is likely a read error, given that the CDR3 carries no conserved phenylalanine or tryptophan at its end.

Germline CDR1 is DFQATT and CDR2 is SNEGSKA (reference sequence). The V and J ends lost 3 bases and 2 bases respectively, with 10 bases between them. This CDR3 contains 13 residues. TCRdb fed the PCR reads into MiXCR, producing one record per CDR3 protein. The sample shows 85,000 to 90,000 distinct CDR3 sequences, around 20% of them seen only once. The clonotype originates from a human donor in good health. Some libraries in this study had Jurkat cell RNA spiked in. The rearrangement joins TRBV20-1 to TRBJ2-5; D might be TRBD1 (6 bases). Sequencing used naive CD8+ T cells from blood, with Jurkat cell RNA spiked in. Subset meaning: FACS-sorted CD8+CD4-CCR7+CD45RA+ naive T cells. The CDR3 DNA reads TGCAGTGCTAGGACAGGTCTTCAAGAGACCCAGTACCTC. It is translated as CSARTGLQETQYL.